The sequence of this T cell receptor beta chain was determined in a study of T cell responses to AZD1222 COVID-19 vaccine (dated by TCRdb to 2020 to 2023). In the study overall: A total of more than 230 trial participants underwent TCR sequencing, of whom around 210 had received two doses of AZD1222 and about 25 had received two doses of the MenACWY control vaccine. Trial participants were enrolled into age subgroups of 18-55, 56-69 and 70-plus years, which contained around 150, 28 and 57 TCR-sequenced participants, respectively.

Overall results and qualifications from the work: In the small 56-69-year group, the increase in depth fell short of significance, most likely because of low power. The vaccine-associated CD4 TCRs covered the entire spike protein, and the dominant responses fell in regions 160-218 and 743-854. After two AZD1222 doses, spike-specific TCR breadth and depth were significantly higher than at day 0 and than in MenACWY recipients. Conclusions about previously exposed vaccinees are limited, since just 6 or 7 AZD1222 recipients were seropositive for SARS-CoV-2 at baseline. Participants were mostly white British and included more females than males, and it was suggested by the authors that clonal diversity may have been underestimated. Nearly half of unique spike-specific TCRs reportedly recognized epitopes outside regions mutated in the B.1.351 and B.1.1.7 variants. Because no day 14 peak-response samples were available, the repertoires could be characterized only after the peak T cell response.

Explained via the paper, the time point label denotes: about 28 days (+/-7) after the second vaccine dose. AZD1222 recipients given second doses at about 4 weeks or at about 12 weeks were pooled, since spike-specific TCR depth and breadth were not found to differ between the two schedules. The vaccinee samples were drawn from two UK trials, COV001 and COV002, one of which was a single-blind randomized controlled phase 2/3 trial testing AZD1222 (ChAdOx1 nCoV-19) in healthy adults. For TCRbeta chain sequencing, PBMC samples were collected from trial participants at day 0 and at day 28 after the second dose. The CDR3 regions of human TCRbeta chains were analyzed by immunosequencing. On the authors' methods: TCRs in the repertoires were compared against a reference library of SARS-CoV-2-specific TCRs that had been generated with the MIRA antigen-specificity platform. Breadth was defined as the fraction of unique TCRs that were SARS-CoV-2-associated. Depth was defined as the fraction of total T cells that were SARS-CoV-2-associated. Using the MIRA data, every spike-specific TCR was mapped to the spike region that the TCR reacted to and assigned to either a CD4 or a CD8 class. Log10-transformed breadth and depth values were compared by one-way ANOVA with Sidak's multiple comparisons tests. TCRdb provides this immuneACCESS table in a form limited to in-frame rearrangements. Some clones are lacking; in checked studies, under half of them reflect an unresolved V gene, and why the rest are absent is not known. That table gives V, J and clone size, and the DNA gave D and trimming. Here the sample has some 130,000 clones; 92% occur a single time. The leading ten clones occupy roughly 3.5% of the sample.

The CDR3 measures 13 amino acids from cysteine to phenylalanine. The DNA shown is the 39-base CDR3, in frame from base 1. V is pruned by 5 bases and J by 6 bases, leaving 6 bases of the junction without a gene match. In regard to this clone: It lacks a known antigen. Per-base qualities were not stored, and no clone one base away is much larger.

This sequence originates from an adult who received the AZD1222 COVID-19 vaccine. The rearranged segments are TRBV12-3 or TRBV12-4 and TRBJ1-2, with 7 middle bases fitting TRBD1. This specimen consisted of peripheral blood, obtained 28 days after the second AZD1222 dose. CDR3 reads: CASSHGGGDGYTF. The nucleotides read TGTGCCAGCAGTCACGGAGGGGGCGATGGCTACACCTTC.